Listed here is a single T cell receptor beta chain. Its antigen is not known. Method: immunoSEQ multiplex PCR; TCRdb's copy keeps in-frame clones and lacks some. The table lists under 700,000 clones, around 95% of them singletons. The naive CD8 fraction comprised CD45RO-negative cells positively selected for CCR7 and excluded terminally differentiated effector memory CD45RA+ cells. Per germline, CDR1 SEHNR and CDR2 FQNEAQ (reference sequence). J was trimmed by 1 base and V by 5 bases; bases with no gene match: 4. The CDR3 is 15 residues long. The record originates from a study of shared clonotypes between healthy human individuals. Study-level points and caveats: Deeper or shallower sequencing was expected to change how clonotypes are shared among donors. The rarefaction results pointed to incomplete sorted-subset sequencing despite large depth.

The receptor's source is a woman aged 30 to 39 in good health. Sequenced: naive CD8+ T cells sorted from blood. This sequence joins TRBV7-9 and TRBJ2-3; 9 positions match TRBD2. CDR3 DNA: TGTGCCAGCAGCACCATAGCGGGAGGCACAGATACGCAGTATTTT. The encoded protein is CASSTIAGGTDTQYF. Full variable domain (missing parts from reference TRBV7-9 and TRBJ2-3): DTGVSQNPRHKITKRGQNVTFRCDPISEHNRLYWYRQTLGQGPEFLTYFQNEAQLEKSRLLSDRFSAERPKGSFSTLEIQRTEQGDSAMYLCASSTIAGGTDTQYFGPGTRLTVL.